Described below is a single T cell receptor (beta chain) sequence and its context. This sample is drawn from a study of control samples from healthy donors and cancer patients. This CDR3 spans 16 amino acids. CDR1 and CDR2 from the germline V gene are SGHVS and FNYEAQ. After removal of 4 bases from V and 0 bases from J, the junction contained 5 bases not matched to a gene. Measured with immunoSEQ multiplex PCR; TCRdb has only the in-frame clones, and not every one. Of almost 85,000 clones in the sample, around 83% were seen once. This chain joins TRBV7-6 and TRBJ2-1, with 8 positions matching TRBD2. The receptor comes from a man between 60 and 75 years old with head and neck cancer. The sample comprised PBMCs. CDR3 sequence: CASSSGGGSSYNEQFF. For the CDR3, the DNA is TGTGCCAGCAGCTCCGGCGGGGGGAGCTCCTACAATGAGCAGTTCTTC.